This T cell receptor beta chain was captured in a study of blood T cell repertoires in COVID-19. The wider study: Researchers got acute and convalescent COVID-19 samples from the United States, Italy and Spain. PBMCs, B-cell-depleted T cells, or T cells were the source of the cDNA or gDNA that made up the material.

Original analysis: Reference gene primer amplification gave nucleated cell count estimates. The method was immunoSEQ multiplex PCR; TCRdb's version includes in-frame clones alone and lacks a portion of them. V and J calls and clone size are copied from that table; D and trimming were computed from the DNA. Of approximately 260,000 clones listed, approximately 80% are singletons. In this sample, this clone turned up many times. This CDR3 region has 15 residues. V lost 5 bases to trimming and J lost 0 bases, with 12 bases between them. Per the germline V gene, CDR1 is SGHRS and CDR2 is YFSETQ. The sample was peripheral blood. The TCR sequence derives from a human donor in a cohort sampled during active COVID-19. The V call is TRBV5-1, the J call TRBJ1-3; D possibly corresponds to TRBD1 (5 bases). DNA of the CDR3: TGCGCCAGCAGTTATGGGGGGAGCTCTGGAAACACCATATATTTT. It codes for CASSYGGSSGNTIYF.